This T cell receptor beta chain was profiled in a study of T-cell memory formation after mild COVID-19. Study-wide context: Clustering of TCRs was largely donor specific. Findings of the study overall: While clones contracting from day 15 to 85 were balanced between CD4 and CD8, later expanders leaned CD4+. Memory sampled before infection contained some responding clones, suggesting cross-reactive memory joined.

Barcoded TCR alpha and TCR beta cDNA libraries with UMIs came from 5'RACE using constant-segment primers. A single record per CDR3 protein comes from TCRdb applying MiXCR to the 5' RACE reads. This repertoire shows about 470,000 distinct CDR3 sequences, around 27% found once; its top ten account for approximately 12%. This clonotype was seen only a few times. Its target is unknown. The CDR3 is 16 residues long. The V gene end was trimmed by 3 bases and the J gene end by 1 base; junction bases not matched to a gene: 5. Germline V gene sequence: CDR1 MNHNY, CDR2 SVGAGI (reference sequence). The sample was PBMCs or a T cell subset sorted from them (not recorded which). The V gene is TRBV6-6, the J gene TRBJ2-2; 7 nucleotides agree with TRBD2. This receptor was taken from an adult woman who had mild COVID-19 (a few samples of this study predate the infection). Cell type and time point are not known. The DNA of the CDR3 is TGTGCCAGCAGTTATTTGGGAGGGGAGAACACCGGGGAGCTGTTTTTT. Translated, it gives CASSYLGGENTGELFF.